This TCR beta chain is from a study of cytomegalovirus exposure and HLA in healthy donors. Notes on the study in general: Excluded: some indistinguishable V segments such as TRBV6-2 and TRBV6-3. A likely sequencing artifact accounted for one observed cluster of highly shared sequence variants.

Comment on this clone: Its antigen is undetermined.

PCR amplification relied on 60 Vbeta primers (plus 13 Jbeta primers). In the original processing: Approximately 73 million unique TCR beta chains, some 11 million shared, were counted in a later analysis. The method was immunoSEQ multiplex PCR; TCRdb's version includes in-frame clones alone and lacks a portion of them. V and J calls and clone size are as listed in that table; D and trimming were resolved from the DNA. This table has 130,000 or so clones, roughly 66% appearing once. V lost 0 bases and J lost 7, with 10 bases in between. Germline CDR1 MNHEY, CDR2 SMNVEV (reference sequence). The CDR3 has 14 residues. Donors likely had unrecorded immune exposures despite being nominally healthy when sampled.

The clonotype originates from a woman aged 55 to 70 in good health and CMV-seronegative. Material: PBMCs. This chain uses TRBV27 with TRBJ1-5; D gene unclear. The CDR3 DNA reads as TGTGCCAGCAGTTTATCGTCCGGGAACCAGCCCCAGCATTTT. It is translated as CASSLSSGNQPQHF.